Following are 13 T cell receptor beta chains from one sample sequenced in a study of T cell clonotyping in hematopoietic cell transplantation. Noted time point: recipient sample about 28 days before transplant, after cytoreduction. TCRdb's table, derived via immunoSEQ multiplex PCR, lists solely in-frame clones and lacks some. This sample has roughly 29,000 clones, with roughly 80% found just once. The specimen comprised peripheral blood mononuclear cells, sampled before stem cell transplant. The source of these receptors is a woman in her twenties or thirties with chronic myeloid leukemia. Some clones in this sample may be carry-over from other donors' samples.

The gene calls are TRBV20-1 and TRBJ2-7; TRBD2 might be the D (5 bases). The CDR3 runs to 11 residues. In germline, CDR1 is DFQATT, CDR2 SNEGSKA (reference sequence). The V gene lost 6 bases and the J gene lost 6 bases, with 12 bases spanning the gap. The CDR3 sequence: CSAREKVEQYF. DNA for the CDR3: TGCAGTGCGAGGGAAAAGGTCGAGCAGTACTTC.

The chain is built from TRBV30 and TRBJ1-6; 9 bases agree with TRBD1. J lost 6 bases, V lost 6 bases, and 6 bases had no gene match. CDR3 length: 14 amino acids. Germline V gene lookup returns CDR1 GTSNPN and CDR2 SVGIG (reference sequence). In nucleotides, the CDR3 is TGTGCCTGTACTCGGGACAGGGCTAATTCACCCCTCCACTTT. Amino acids: CACTRDRANSPLHF.

The V gene is TRBV30, the J gene TRBJ2-1; 10 nucleotides line up with TRBD2. This CDR3 contains 14 residues. Trimming removed 5 bases from V and 4 bases from J; junction bases left unmatched: 5. The V gene's germline CDR1 is GTSNPN and CDR2 SVGIG (reference sequence). The CDR3 sequence is CAWDSSGGYNEQFF. In DNA form, the CDR3 reads TGTGCCTGGGACTCTAGCGGGGGATACAATGAGCAGTTCTTC.

This clone was counted once. The V gene is TRBV30, the J gene TRBJ1-2; no definite D call. CDR1 and CDR2 (germline): GTSNPN, SVGIG (reference sequence). V dropped 2 bases and J dropped 5 bases, with 6 bases sitting between them. This CDR3 region has 11 residues. In nucleotides, the CDR3 is TGTGCCTGGAGTTCCTATTATGGCTACACCTTC. Protein sequence: CAWSSYYGYTF.

The genes are TRBV5-1 and TRBJ1-2, with D maybe TRBD1 (5 bases). The V gene's germline CDR1 is SGHRS and CDR2 YFSETQ. The CDR3 covers 20 residues. V dropped 4 bases and J dropped 1 base, with 29 bases sitting between them. The CDR3 DNA sequence: TGCGCCAGCAGCGCCCCGGCAGGGAGAGGGGCCTTAGGAAATAACTATGGCTACACCTTC. Translation: CASSAPAGRGALGNNYGYTF. Full variable domain (remainder filled in from reference TRBV5-1 and TRBJ1-2): KAGVTQTPRYLIKTRGQQVTLSCSPISGHRSVSWYQQTPGQGLQFLFEYFSETQRNKGNFPGRFSGRQFSNSRSEMNVSTLELGDSALYLCASSAPAGRGALGNNYGYTFGSGTRLTVV.

This rearrangement joins TRBV5-1 to TRBJ2-3; 10 bases align to TRBD2. The CDR3 loop spans 15 amino acids. The germline gives CDR1 SGHRS, CDR2 YFSETQ. V lost 3 bases, J lost 4 bases, and 5 bases stayed unmatched. The CDR3 reads CASSYSGGAPDTQYF. CDR3 bases: TGCGCCAGCAGCTACAGCGGGGGGGCCCCAGATACGCAGTATTTT. Using reference TRBV5-1 and TRBJ2-3 for the parts outside the CDR3, the full variable domain is KAGVTQTPRYLIKTRGQQVTLSCSPISGHRSVSWYQQTPGQGLQFLFEYFSETQRNKGNFPGRFSGRQFSNSRSEMNVSTLELGDSALYLCASSYSGGAPDTQYFGPGTRLTVL.

V is TRBV28 and J is TRBJ2-1, with 13 bases identical to TRBD2. CDR1 and CDR2 from the germline V gene are MDHEN and SYDVKM. The V gene end was trimmed by 8 bases and the J gene end by 5 bases; junction bases not matched to a gene: 12. The length of the CDR3 is 17 residues. The CDR3 DNA sequence: TGTGCCAGCGCCACTACTAGCGGGAGGGCCTCGCACAATGAGCAGTTCTTC. Its protein is CASATTSGRASHNEQFF.

The V call is TRBV6-1, the J call TRBJ1-5; D is uncertain. This CDR3 has 14 residues. The ends were cut back, 7 bases at V and 4 bases at J, with 14 bases in the middle. Germline CDR1 reads MNHNS; CDR2 reads SASEGT. The CDR3 protein is CASMKKLENQPQHF. The DNA for the CDR3 is TGTGCCAGCATGAAGAAGCTCGAAAATCAGCCCCAGCATTTT.

The rearrangement links TRBV5-1 to TRBJ1-1; no clear D. Germline V gene sequence: CDR1 SGHRS, CDR2 YFSETQ. V was trimmed by 0 bases and J by 0 bases, leaving 6 bases between them. There are 14 residues in the CDR3. CDR3 nucleotides: TGCGCCAGCAGCTTGGGCAGCCTGAACACTGAAGCTTTCTTT. It specifies CASSLGSLNTEAFF.

V and J are TRBV6-5 and TRBJ1-3; D remains unclear. The CDR3 extends over 13 amino acids. Looked up from germline, CDR1 is MNHEY and CDR2 is SVGAGI. V gave up 2 bases and J gave up 2 bases, with 4 bases separating them. CDR3 DNA sequence: TGTGCCAGCAGTTACCGAGCTGGAAACACCATATATTTT. It codes for CASSYRAGNTIYF.

V and J are TRBV7-2 and TRBJ1-2; possibly TRBD1 for D (6 bases). V lost 5 bases and J lost 3, with 16 bases in between. The CDR3 runs to 15 residues. Germline-derived CDR1 and CDR2 are SGHTA and FQGNSA. Here the CDR3 DNA reads TGTGCCAGCAGCCCAACCGGGACACAGCACTATGGCTACACCTTC. Its translation is CASSPTGTQHYGYTF.

The chain employs TRBV5-4 and TRBJ2-7; 9 bases agree with TRBD1. The length of the CDR3 is 13 residues. J gave up 7 bases and V 4 bases, and 6 bases lay outside the gene matches. Germline CDR1 reads SGHNT; CDR2 reads YYREEE (reference sequence). This CDR3 is CASSTTGGREQYV. CDR3 DNA sequence: TGTGCCAGCAGCACGACAGGGGGTCGAGAGCAGTACGTC.

The genes are TRBV29-1 and TRBJ1-2, with D maybe TRBD1 (5 bases). The CDR3 loop spans 11 amino acids. Germline assignment: CDR1 SQVTM and CDR2 ANQGSEA. Trimming shortened V by 4 bases and J by 7 bases, and 10 bases separated the two germline ends. CDR3 bases: TGCAGCGTTGTCAGGGCGGGTGGCTACACCTTC. Encoded protein: CSVVRAGGYTF.